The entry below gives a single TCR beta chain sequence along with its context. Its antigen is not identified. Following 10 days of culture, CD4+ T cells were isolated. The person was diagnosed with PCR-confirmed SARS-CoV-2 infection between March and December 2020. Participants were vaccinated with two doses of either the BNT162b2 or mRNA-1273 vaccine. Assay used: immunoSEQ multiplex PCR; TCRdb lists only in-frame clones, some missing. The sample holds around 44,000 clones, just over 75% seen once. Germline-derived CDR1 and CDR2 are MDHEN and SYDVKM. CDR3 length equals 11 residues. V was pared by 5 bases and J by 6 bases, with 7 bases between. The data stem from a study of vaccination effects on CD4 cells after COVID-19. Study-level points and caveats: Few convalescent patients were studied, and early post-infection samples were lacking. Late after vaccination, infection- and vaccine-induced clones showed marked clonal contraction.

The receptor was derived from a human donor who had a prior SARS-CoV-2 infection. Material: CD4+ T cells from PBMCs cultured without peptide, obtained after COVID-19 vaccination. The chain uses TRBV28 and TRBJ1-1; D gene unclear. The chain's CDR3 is CASSIVSEAFF. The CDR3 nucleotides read TGTGCCAGCAGTATAGTTTCTGAAGCTTTCTTT.